This TCR beta chain is from a study of cytomegalovirus exposure and HLA in healthy donors. With 60 Vbeta and 13 Jbeta primers, the PCR was carried out. TCRdb's table, derived via immunoSEQ multiplex PCR, lists solely in-frame clones and lacks some. The sample consists of around 98,000 clones, about 81% of them appearing once. Looked up from germline, CDR1 is SEHNR and CDR2 is FQNEAQ (reference sequence). The CDR3 runs to 14 residues. V was cut by 5 bases and J by 0 bases, with 11 bases left in between. Turning to this clone: Its antigen remains unidentified.

The study, taken as a whole, reports: Reports described diagnosis of cytomegalovirus status by the classifier as highly specific and sensitive. Cytomegalovirus-associated status was assigned to some 180 TCR beta chains.

The receptor's source is a man in his forties or fifties in good health and CMV-seronegative. The V and J genes are TRBV7-9 and TRBJ2-7; D perhaps matches TRBD2 (6 bases). The sequenced sample consisted of PBMCs. DNA of the CDR3: TGTGCCAGCAGCCCGAGGAGGGACTCCTACGAGCAGTACTTC. This sequence encodes CASSPRRDSYEQYF.